One sample yielded the 29 T cell receptor beta chains listed below, sequenced in a study of T cell repertoires in cytomegalovirus infection. MiXCR, applied by TCRdb to the reads, yields one record per CDR3 protein. The sample lists 290,000 or so distinct CDR3 sequences, around 10% occurring once. Sequenced material: PBMCs. The origin of the receptors is a human donor in good health (CMV status not recorded). Some clones in this sample may be carry-over from other donors' samples.

This clonotype was seen at least ten times. The chain combines TRBV18 with TRBJ1-1; perhaps TRBD1 as D (6 bases). This CDR3 is 17 amino acids long. V was cut by 3 bases and J by 0 bases, with 17 bases left in between. Germline-derived CDR1 and CDR2 are KGHSH and LQKENI. The CDR3 is CASSPTGAWGMNTEAFF. The CDR3 DNA follows: TGTGCCAGCTCACCCACGGGGGCCTGGGGAATGAACACTGAAGCTTTCTTT.

This clonotype was recorded many times. This chain joins TRBV7-9 and TRBJ1-2, with D tentatively TRBD1 (6 bases). Germline V lookup: CDR1 SEHNR, CDR2 FQNEAQ (reference sequence). The CDR3 covers 15 residues. Trimming left V 1 base short and J 4 bases short, with 13 bases between. The CDR3 loop reads CASSLGTDLRYGYTF. CDR3 DNA: TGTGCCAGCAGCTTAGGGACAGATCTTCGCTATGGCTACACCTTC.

The chain couples TRBV7-9 to TRBJ2-7; TRBD1 matches at 7 bases. Germline CDR1 and CDR2: SEHNR and FQNEAQ (reference sequence). V dropped 7 bases and J dropped 6; count of bases not matched to a gene: 6. The CDR3 contains 12 residues. CDR3 amino acids: CASTPRQGEQYV. The CDR3 DNA is TGTGCCAGCACCCCCCGACAGGGCGAGCAGTACGTC.

There are many counts of this clonotype. The chain recombines TRBV7-2 with TRBJ1-6, with 8 bases aligning to TRBD1. The germline V gene encodes CDR1 SGHTA and CDR2 FQGNSA. CDR3 length: 15 amino acids. V was clipped by 0 bases and J by 10 bases; unmatched bases: 5. DNA for the CDR3: TGTGCCAGCAGCTTAGCTGGCAGGGGGCTGTCACCCCTCCACTTT. It yields the protein CASSLAGRGLSPLHF.

This clonotype was detected many times. The V and J genes are TRBV7-2 and TRBJ2-6; the match to TRBD2 covers 8 bases. The CDR3 has 19 residues. With 4 bases clipped from V and 0 bases from J, the junction kept 11 bases outside the gene matches. Germline V gene sequence: CDR1 SGHTA, CDR2 FQGNSA. The CDR3 loop is CASSSQGAGVNSGANVLTF. CDR3 bases: TGTGCCAGCAGCTCACAGGGAGCGGGGGTGAACTCTGGGGCCAACGTCCTGACTTTC. Variable domain in full (rest from reference TRBV7-2 and TRBJ2-6): GAGVSQSPSNKVTEKGKDVELRCDPISGHTALYWYRQSLGQGLEFLIYFQGNSAPDKSGLPSDRFSAERTGGSVSTLTIQRTQQEDSAVYLCASSSQGAGVNSGANVLTFGAGSRLTVL.

This clonotype showed up many times. The CDR3 region has the DNA TGTGCCAGCAGTCCACGGGCGGGCACAGATACGCAGTATTTT. It codes for CASSPRAGTDTQYF. The chain links TRBV12-3 or TRBV12-4 to TRBJ2-3; no reliable D call. V lost 5 bases, J lost 1 base, and 10 bases lay in between. The CDR3 is 14 residues long.

This clonotype was found many times. The chain links TRBV28 to TRBJ2-7, with D perhaps matching TRBD2 (7 bases). In germline, CDR1 is MDHEN, CDR2 SYDVKM. Trimming removed 6 bases from V and 3 bases from J, with 12 bases in between. This CDR3 contains 13 residues. The CDR3 loop is CASSLGGGYEQYV. For the CDR3, the DNA is TGTGCCAGCAGCTTGGGAGGGGGCTACGAGCAGTACGTC.

This clonotype was detected ten times or more. V gene TRBV28 combines with J gene TRBJ2-1; 11 bases map to TRBD2. The CDR3 has 18 amino acids. Germline assignment: CDR1 MDHEN and CDR2 SYDVKM. V lost 4 bases, J lost 4 bases, and 12 bases stayed unmatched. The CDR3 nucleotides read TGTGCCAGCAGTTCTTATGGCTCTAGCGGGGGGTTGTACAATGAGCAGTTCTTC. It translates to CASSSYGSSGGLYNEQFF. The variable domain in full, completed from reference TRBV28 and TRBJ2-1, reads DVKVTQSSRYLVKRTGEKVFLECVQDMDHENMFWYRQDPGLGLRLIYFSYDVKMKEKGDIPEGYSVSREKKERFSLILESASTNQTSMYLCASSSYGSSGGLYNEQFFGPGTRLTVL.

This clonotype showed up many times. The chain has TRBV18 and TRBJ1-1, with TRBD1 as a possible D gene (5 bases). This CDR3 has 14 amino acids. V lost 8 bases and J lost 1, with 14 bases in between. Germline V gene sequence: CDR1 KGHSH, CDR2 LQKENI. The CDR3 sequence is CASAKLGGNTEAFF. DNA for the CDR3: TGTGCCAGCGCAAAACTCGGGGGGAACACTGAAGCTTTCTTT.

This clonotype has just a few counts. This chain uses TRBV14 with TRBJ2-3; tentatively, D is TRBD2 (5 bases). CDR3 size: 14 residues. V gave up 7 bases and J gave up 10 bases, with 21 bases separating them. In germline, CDR1 is SGHDN, CDR2 FVKESK. CDR3 coding DNA: TGTGCCAGCACGAGGGCCCTCACATCGAATCCGCAGTATTTT. It yields the protein CASTRALTSNPQYF.

In this sample, this clonotype turned up many times. The gene calls are TRBV27 and TRBJ1-2, with unresolved D. Germline CDR1 reads MNHEY; CDR2 reads SMNVEV (reference sequence). Trimming left V 3 bases short and J 1 base short, with 15 bases between. The CDR3 loop spans 16 amino acids. The CDR3 loop is CASSFSPEGNNYGYTF. The CDR3, as DNA: TGTGCCAGCAGTTTCTCGCCGGAAGGGAATAACTATGGCTACACCTTC.

The rearrangement links TRBV28 to TRBJ1-2; tentative D call: TRBD1 (5 bases). The V and J ends lost 6 bases and 6 bases respectively, with 11 bases between them. The CDR3 extends over 12 amino acids. Germline CDR1 MDHEN, CDR2 SYDVKM. DNA of the CDR3: TGTGCCAGCAGACCTCTGGGGCATGGCTACACCTTC. This sequence encodes CASRPLGHGYTF.

The chain carries TRBV28 and TRBJ2-5, with 8 bases aligning to TRBD2. V lost 4 bases, J lost 2 bases, and 9 bases stayed unmatched. This CDR3 has 16 amino acids. Germline CDR1 reads MDHEN; CDR2 reads SYDVKM. Written as DNA, the CDR3 is TGTGCCAGCAGTTCCGGGGCGGCGGGGGGACAAGAGACCCAGTACTTC. Residues: CASSSGAAGGQETQYF.

This clonotype has just a few counts. The V call is TRBV6-2 or TRBV6-3, the J call TRBJ2-1; the match to TRBD2 covers 13 bases. Trimming took 7 bases from V and 6 from J; bases not matched to a gene: 3. Germline-derived CDR1 and CDR2 are MNHEY and SVGEGT. This CDR3 comprises 14 residues. DNA of the CDR3: TGTGCCAGCACCCGGACTAGCGGGAGCAATGAGCAGTTCTTC. Translation: CASTRTSGSNEQFF.

This clonotype has a count of ten or more. The chain carries TRBV14 and TRBJ2-1; 8 bases match TRBD1. The CDR3 runs to 17 residues. Germline lookup yields CDR1 SGHDN and CDR2 FVKESK. J was trimmed by 7 bases and V by 4 bases; bases with no gene match: 15. CDR3 nucleotide sequence: TGTGCCAGCAGCCGAAGCCAGACAGGGGTCGCCCGAAATGAGCAGTTCTTC. Translation gives CASSRSQTGVARNEQFF.

This clonotype was counted at least ten times. The genes are TRBV7-3 and TRBJ1-1, with 9 bases that match TRBD1. J lost 3 bases, V lost 2 bases, and 10 bases had no gene match. There are 17 residues in the CDR3. Germline V CDR1 and CDR2: SGHTA, FQGTGA. CDR3 protein: CASSLERTGGAYTEAFF. For the CDR3, the DNA is TGTGCCAGCAGCTTAGAAAGAACAGGGGGCGCCTACACTGAAGCTTTCTTT.

V is TRBV9 and J is TRBJ2-1, with D hard to call. V was pared by 4 bases and J by 0 bases, with 11 bases between. Germline V gene lookup returns CDR1 SGDLS and CDR2 YYNGEE. CDR3 size: 15 residues. This CDR3 is CASSPYLSSYNEQFF. The CDR3 DNA is TGTGCCAGCAGCCCCTACCTGAGCTCCTACAATGAGCAGTTCTTC.

This clonotype showed up many times. The V and J genes are TRBV24-1 and TRBJ1-1; possibly TRBD1 for D (6 bases). The CDR3 sequence is 13 residues long. V was clipped by 3 bases and J by 3 bases, with 7 bases between them. Germline CDR1 KGHDR, CDR2 SFDVKD. This CDR3 is CATSDTGHTEAFF. The CDR3 DNA is TGTGCCACCAGTGATACAGGGCACACTGAAGCTTTCTTT.

This clonotype showed up many times. This chain uses TRBV6-1 with TRBJ2-5; 12 nucleotides match TRBD2. Losses at the gene ends were 4 bases for V and 4 bases for J; bases not matched to a gene: 4. The germline gives CDR1 MNHNS, CDR2 SASEGT. The CDR3 is 15 amino acids. The chain's CDR3 is CASSVLAGGLETQYF. CDR3 nucleotide sequence: TGTGCCAGCAGTGTCCTAGCGGGGGGGCTAGAGACCCAGTACTTC.

The chain recombines TRBV19 with TRBJ2-3, with 7 bases lining up with TRBD1. This CDR3 is built from 14 residues. CDR1 LNHDA and CDR2 SQIVND come from the germline V gene (reference sequence). V gave up 9 bases and J gave up 1 base; unmatched junction bases: 7. The DNA of the CDR3 is TGTGCCAGCTCACCGGGACAGCGCACAGATACGCAGTATTTT. Its translation: CASSPGQRTDTQYF.

The chain is built from TRBV20-1 and TRBJ2-7; TRBD2 aligns across 7 bases. Germline loops: CDR1 DFQATT, CDR2 SNEGSKA (reference sequence). CDR3 length: 14 amino acids. Losses at the gene ends were 2 bases for V and 5 bases for J; bases not matched to a gene: 9. This chain's CDR3 is CSARSGTTLNEQYV. The CDR3 coding sequence is TGCAGTGCTAGATCCGGGACTACACTGAACGAGCAGTACGTC.

Ten or more counts support this clonotype. The rearrangement joins TRBV6-2 or TRBV6-3 to TRBJ1-2; possible D gene TRBD1, 5 bases. The germline CDR1 and CDR2 sequences are MNHEY and SVGEGT. The CDR3 totals 19 residues. The V gene lost 2 bases and the J gene lost 2 bases, with 24 bases spanning the gap. The CDR3, as DNA: TGTGCCAGCAGTTACCCCTCCCACCCCGACAGAATGGGCAACTATGGCTACACCTTC. Its translation: CASSYPSHPDRMGNYGYTF.

The chain recombines TRBV2 with TRBJ2-1; D is perhaps TRBD1 or TRBD2 (6 bases each). Per the germline V gene, CDR1 is SNHLY and CDR2 is FYNNEI. The CDR3 spans 12 residues. Trimming removed 1 base from V and 10 bases from J, with 8 bases in between. Here the CDR3 DNA reads TGTGCCAGCAGTGAAGAGGGGGGCGAGCAGTTCTTC. Translated, it gives CASSEEGGEQFF.

This clonotype was detected only a few times. The V gene is TRBV4-1, the J gene TRBJ1-5, with a weak D call TRBD1 (5 bases). V was trimmed by 1 base and J by 3 bases, leaving 16 bases between them. The CDR3 covers 17 residues. Germline V lookup: CDR1 MGHRA, CDR2 YSYEKL. The CDR3 sequence: CASSQVITRGANQPQHF. CDR3 DNA: TGCGCCAGCAGCCAAGTGATTACGAGGGGAGCCAATCAGCCCCAGCATTTT.

This clonotype was observed at least ten times. The chain uses TRBV6-5 and TRBJ2-2; D unresolved. Trimming cost V 2 bases and J 5 bases, with 12 bases left between them. CDR3 length: 15 residues. Germline V gene sequence: CDR1 MNHEY, CDR2 SVGAGI. The CDR3 loop reads CASSYGIPRTGELFF. The CDR3 region has the DNA TGTGCCAGCAGTTACGGCATCCCGAGGACCGGGGAGCTGTTTTTT.

This clonotype turned up a few times. This chain links TRBV10-3 with TRBJ2-5; D is undetermined. V was shortened by 8 bases and J by 0 bases, with 16 bases between the two germline ends. The CDR3 loop spans 15 amino acids. Germline V CDR1 and CDR2: ENHRY, SYGVKD. The CDR3 DNA reads as TGTGCCATCGCTAGGCCCTCTGAGTACCAAGAGACCCAGTACTTC. Amino acids: CAIARPSEYQETQYF.

This clonotype was seen repeatedly, ten times or more. The chain recombines TRBV15 with TRBJ2-3, with 11 bases fitting TRBD2. The CDR3 spans 20 residues. The germline V gene has CDR1 LNHNV and CDR2 YYDKDF (reference sequence). V lost 2 bases, J lost 1 base, and 14 bases stayed unmatched. Here the CDR3 reads CATSRLLGGLAGGRTDTQYF. The CDR3 DNA follows: TGTGCCACCAGCAGACTGCTCGGAGGGCTAGCGGGGGGCCGCACAGATACGCAGTATTTT.

There are a few counts of this clonotype. V usage is TRBV3-1 and J usage is TRBJ2-2; D call uncertain. This CDR3 has 14 residues. V lost 3 bases, J lost 5 bases, and 10 bases lay in between. Germline values: CDR1 LGHDT, CDR2 YNNKEL (reference sequence). The CDR3 nucleotides are TGTGCCAGCAGCCAGCCCTTGCGGACCGGGGAGCTGTTTTTT. Translation gives CASSQPLRTGELFF. Full variable domain (missing parts from reference TRBV3-1 and TRBJ2-2): DTAVSQTPKYLVTQMGNDKSIKCEQNLGHDTMYWYKQDSKKFLKIMFSYNNKELIINETVPNRFSPKSPDKAHLNLHINSLELGDSAVYFCASSQPLRTGELFFGEGSRLTVL.

This clonotype has just a few counts. J is TRBJ2-7 and V is TRBV5-4, with D tentatively TRBD2 (6 bases). Trimming took off 3 bases at V and 6 bases at J, with 25 bases between the two ends. This CDR3 has 17 residues. Germline lookup yields CDR1 SGHNT and CDR2 YYREEE (reference sequence). The CDR3 coding sequence is TGTGCCAGCAGCTGGCCGGAGGGTCGGGGCGCGTTTCGCGAGCAGTACTTC. Translating it yields CASSWPEGRGAFREQYF.